One sample yielded the 6 T cell receptor beta chains listed below, sequenced in a study of cytomegalovirus exposure and HLA in healthy donors. The data were produced by immunoSEQ multiplex PCR, yet TCRdb's version contains in-frame clones alone and is incomplete. The sample lists 110,000 to 150,000 clones; about nine tenths were seen once. The sequencing sample was made of PBMCs. These receptors were obtained from a woman aged 30 to 39 in good health and CMV-seropositive.

The V call is TRBV4-1, the J call TRBJ2-7; TRBD2 matches 8 bases. The CDR3 is made up of 16 amino acids. V lost 0 bases to trimming and J lost 2 bases; unmatched junction nucleotides: 6. CDR1 and CDR2 from the germline V gene are MGHRA and YSYEKL. The CDR3 DNA is TGCGCCAGCAGCCAAGATTTGACTAGCGCAACCTACGAGCAGTACTTC. It specifies CASSQDLTSATYEQYF.

This clone was seen a single time. V and J are TRBV5-1 and TRBJ2-1, with 10 bases fitting TRBD1. The CDR3 is 15 residues long. J was trimmed by 10 bases and V by 4 bases; bases with no gene match: 11. Germline V gene lookup returns CDR1 SGHRS and CDR2 YFSETQ. As DNA, the CDR3 is TGCGCCAGCAGCCCGGAAACCGGGACAGGGGCCGAGCAGTTCTTC. Translating it yields CASSPETGTGAEQFF.

This rearrangement joins TRBV7-9 to TRBJ2-7, with TRBD2 identical over 12 bases. Looked up from germline, CDR1 is SEHNR and CDR2 is FQNEAQ (reference sequence). V was clipped by 2 bases and J by 8 bases; unmatched bases: 10. The CDR3 sequence is 16 residues long. CDR3 in amino acids: CASSLTPRLAGGKQYF. The DNA of the CDR3 is TGTGCCAGCAGCTTAACCCCCCGGCTAGCGGGAGGGAAGCAGTACTTC.

This clone was seen just once. The rearrangement joins TRBV5-4 to TRBJ2-7; D not resolved. The CDR3 is made up of 15 amino acids. Germline V gives CDR1 SGHNT, CDR2 YYREEE (reference sequence). V lost 1 base to trimming and J lost 6 bases, with 17 bases between them. The CDR3, as DNA: TGTGCCAGCAGCTTGACGGGTCTCTCCGACTCCGAGCAGTACTTC. Translated: CASSLTGLSDSEQYF.

The V call is TRBV7-9, the J call TRBJ1-4, with TRBD1 as a possible D gene (5 bases). The CDR3 has 14 residues. Deletions cut 5 bases from V and 0 bases from J, with 7 bases between. Germline assignment: CDR1 SEHNR and CDR2 FQNEAQ (reference sequence). The DNA for the CDR3 is TGTGCCAGCAGCCGGGGGGCAACTAATGAAAAACTGTTTTTT. It is translated as CASSRGATNEKLFF.

The chain joins TRBV27 to TRBJ1-3; 7 bases are shared with TRBD1. CDR1 is MNHEY, CDR2 SMNVEV, per germline (reference sequence). The V segment lost 6 bases and the J segment 2 bases; nucleotides outside the gene matches: 4. The CDR3 is 14 amino acids. In DNA form, the CDR3 reads TGTGCCAGCAGGCCAGGGGGGACTGGAAACACCATATATTTT. This encodes CASRPGGTGNTIYF.